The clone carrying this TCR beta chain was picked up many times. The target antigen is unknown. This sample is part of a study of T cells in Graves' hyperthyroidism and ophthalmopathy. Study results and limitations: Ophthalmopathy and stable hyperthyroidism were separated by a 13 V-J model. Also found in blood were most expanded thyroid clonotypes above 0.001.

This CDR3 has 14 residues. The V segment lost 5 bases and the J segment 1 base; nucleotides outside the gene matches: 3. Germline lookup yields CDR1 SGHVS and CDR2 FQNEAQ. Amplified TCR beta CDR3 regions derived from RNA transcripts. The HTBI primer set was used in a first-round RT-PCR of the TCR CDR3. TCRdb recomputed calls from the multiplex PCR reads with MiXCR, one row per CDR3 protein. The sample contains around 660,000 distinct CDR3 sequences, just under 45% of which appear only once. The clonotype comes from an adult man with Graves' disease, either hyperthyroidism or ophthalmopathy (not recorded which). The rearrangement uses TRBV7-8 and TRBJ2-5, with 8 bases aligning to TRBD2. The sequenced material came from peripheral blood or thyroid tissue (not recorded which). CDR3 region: CASSPTSGQETQYF. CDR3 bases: TGTGCCAGCAGCCCAACTAGCGGCCAAGAGACCCAGTACTTC.